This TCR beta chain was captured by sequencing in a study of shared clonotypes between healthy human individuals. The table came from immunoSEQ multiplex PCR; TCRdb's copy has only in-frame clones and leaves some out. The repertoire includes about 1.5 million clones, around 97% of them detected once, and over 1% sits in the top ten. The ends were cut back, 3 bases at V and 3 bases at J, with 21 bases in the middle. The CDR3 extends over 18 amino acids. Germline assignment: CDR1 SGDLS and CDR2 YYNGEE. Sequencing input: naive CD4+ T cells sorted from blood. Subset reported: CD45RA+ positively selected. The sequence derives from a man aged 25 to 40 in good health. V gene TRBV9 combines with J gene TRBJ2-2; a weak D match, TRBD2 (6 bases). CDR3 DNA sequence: TGTGCCAGCAGCGCGAAGGGATGGGGGAGGACTGACACCGGGGAGCTGTTTTTT. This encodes CASSAKGWGRTDTGELFF. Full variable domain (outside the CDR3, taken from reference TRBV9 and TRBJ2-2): DSGVTQTPKHLITATGQRVTLRCSPRSGDLSVYWYQQSLDQGLQFLIQYYNGEERAKGNILERFSAQQFPDLHSELNLSSLELGDSALYFCASSAKGWGRTDTGELFFGEGSRLTVL.